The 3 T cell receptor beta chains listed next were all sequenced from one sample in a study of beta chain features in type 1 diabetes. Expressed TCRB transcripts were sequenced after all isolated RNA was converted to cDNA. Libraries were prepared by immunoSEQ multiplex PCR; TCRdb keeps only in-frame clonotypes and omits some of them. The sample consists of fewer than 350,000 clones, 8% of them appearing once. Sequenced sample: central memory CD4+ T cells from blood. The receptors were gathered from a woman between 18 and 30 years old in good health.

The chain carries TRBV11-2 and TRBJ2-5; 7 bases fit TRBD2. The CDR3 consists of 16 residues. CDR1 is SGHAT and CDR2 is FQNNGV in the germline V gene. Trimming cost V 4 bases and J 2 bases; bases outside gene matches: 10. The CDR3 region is CASSYWGRGEQETQYF. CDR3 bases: TGTGCCAGCAGCTATTGGGGGAGGGGAGAACAAGAGACCCAGTACTTC.

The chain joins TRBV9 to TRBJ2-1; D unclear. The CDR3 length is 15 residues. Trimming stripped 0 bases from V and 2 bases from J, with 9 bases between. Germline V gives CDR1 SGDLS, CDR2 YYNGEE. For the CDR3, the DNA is TGTGCCAGCAGCGTAGACGGAAAGACCTACAATGAGCAGTTCTTC. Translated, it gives CASSVDGKTYNEQFF.

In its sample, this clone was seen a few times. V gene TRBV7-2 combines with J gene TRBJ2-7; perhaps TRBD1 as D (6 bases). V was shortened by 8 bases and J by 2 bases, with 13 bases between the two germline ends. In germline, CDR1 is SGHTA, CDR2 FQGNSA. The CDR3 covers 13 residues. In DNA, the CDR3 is TGTGCCAGCCGAGTACAGGGTACCTACGAGCAGTACTTC. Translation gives CASRVQGTYEQYF. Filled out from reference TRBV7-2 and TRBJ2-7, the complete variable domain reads GAGVSQSPSNKVTEKGKDVELRCDPISGHTALYWYRQSLGQGLEFLIYFQGNSAPDKSGLPSDRFSAERTGGSVSTLTIQRTQQEDSAVYLCASRVQGTYEQYFGPGTRLTVT.